The 29 T cell receptor beta chains listed next were all sequenced from one sample in a study of T cells after yellow fever vaccination. TCRdb reprocessed the 5' RACE reads via MiXCR and lists one record per CDR3 protein. The sample lists some 200,000 distinct CDR3 sequences, 3.2% seen once, with around 3.2% in the top ten. The sample was CD4+ T cells sorted from PBMCs, taken 10 days after the yellow fever booster vaccination. Receptors originate from a man aged 18 to 29 who received the YFV17D yellow fever vaccine.

J is TRBJ1-2 and V is TRBV29-1; D remains ambiguous. The ends were cut back, 4 bases at V and 8 bases at J, with 20 bases in the middle. Germline V CDR1 and CDR2: SQVTM, ANQGSEA. The CDR3 totals 14 residues. The CDR3 spells CSVVGPGRMGGYTF. Here the CDR3 DNA reads TGCAGCGTTGTTGGGCCGGGGAGGATGGGGGGCTACACCTTC.

This clonotype was seen only a few times. The chain has TRBV18 and TRBJ1-5; perhaps TRBD1 as D (5 bases). This CDR3 region has 14 residues. V dropped 6 bases and J dropped 5 bases, with 14 bases sitting between them. Germline loops: CDR1 KGHSH, CDR2 LQKENI. CDR3 sequence: CASSYSGIDQPQHF. The CDR3 DNA follows: TGTGCCAGCTCCTACTCAGGGATAGATCAGCCCCAGCATTTT.

CDR3 sequence reads: CASSPRGTSFTYGYTF. The CDR3 DNA reads TGTGCCAGCTCACCGCGAGGGACGAGTTTTACCTATGGCTACACCTTC. This rearrangement joins TRBV18 to TRBJ1-2, with a weak D call TRBD1 (5 bases). Trimming took 3 bases from V and 4 from J, leaving 18 bases between them. Germline V lookup: CDR1 KGHSH, CDR2 LQKENI. This CDR3 has 16 amino acids.

This clonotype was seen many times. The rearrangement joins TRBV29-1 to TRBJ2-4; D remains unclear. The CDR3 totals 11 residues. Between the trimmed V and J ends, which lost 3 bases and 7 bases, there was a span of 7 bases. Germline V gives CDR1 SQVTM, CDR2 ANQGSEA. The CDR3 here is CSVDLFNIQYF. In DNA form, the CDR3 reads TGCAGCGTTGATCTATTCAACATTCAGTACTTC.

The genes are TRBV18 and TRBJ1-2; a possible D gene is TRBD1 (6 bases). The germline V gene has CDR1 KGHSH and CDR2 LQKENI. The CDR3 has 16 residues. Between the trimmed V and J ends, which lost 3 bases and 5 bases, there was a span of 19 bases. The CDR3 loop reads CASSPSQGKLFYGYTF. The CDR3 DNA sequence: TGTGCCAGCTCACCTTCCCAGGGGAAGCTTTTTTATGGCTACACCTTC.

This clonotype has only a few counts. The chain employs TRBV4-2 and TRBJ2-2; 8 bases match TRBD2. Germline V gene data show CDR1 as LGHNA and CDR2 as YNFKEQ. The CDR3 sequence is 15 residues long. J gave up 6 bases and V 2 bases, and 5 bases lay outside the gene matches. Here the CDR3 DNA reads TGTGCCAGCAGCCAACCTAGCGGGTGGGCCGGGGAGCTGTTTTTT. Its protein is CASSQPSGWAGELFF.

The rearrangement joins TRBV5-5 to TRBJ1-6; TRBD1 might be the D (5 bases). Germline CDR1 reads SGHKS; CDR2 reads YYEKEE (reference sequence). V lost 3 bases and J lost 5, with 12 bases in between. The CDR3 contains 15 residues. The CDR3 DNA reads as TGTGCCAGCAGCTGGACACGTGGCAATAATTCACCCCTCCACTTT. This codes for CASSWTRGNNSPLHF.

This clonotype was seen a few times. V gene TRBV4-2 combines with J gene TRBJ2-2; 7 nucleotides line up with TRBD2. V lost 1 base to trimming and J lost 0 bases; unmatched junction nucleotides: 2. The germline V gene encodes CDR1 LGHNA and CDR2 YNFKEQ. The CDR3 is 16 residues long. As DNA, the CDR3 is TGTGCCAGCAGCCAAGGGAGCGGGGCGAACACCGGGGAGCTGTTTTTT. Amino acids: CASSQGSGANTGELFF.

This clonotype has more than one count but fewer than ten. The rearrangement joins TRBV4-3 to TRBJ1-4; no clear D gene. The ends were cut back, 0 bases at V and 0 bases at J, with 8 bases in the middle. Per germline, CDR1 LGHNA and CDR2 YSLEER. The CDR3 has 16 residues. The CDR3 sequence: CASSQDRAATNEKLFF. The CDR3 region has the DNA TGCGCCAGCAGCCAAGATCGGGCCGCAACTAATGAAAAACTGTTTTTT.

The table lists this clonotype with many counts. The genes are TRBV24-1 and TRBJ2-5; the D is unclear. This CDR3 is 13 amino acids long. In germline, CDR1 is KGHDR, CDR2 SFDVKD. V was clipped by 3 bases and J by 1 base, with 5 bases between them. Written as DNA, the CDR3 is TGTGCCACCAGTGATCCCTCCCAAGAGACCCAGTACTTC. Translation gives CATSDPSQETQYF.

This chain uses TRBV19 with TRBJ1-1, with D possibly being TRBD1 (5 bases). CDR3 size: 13 residues. With 2 bases removed from V and 5 bases from J, the gap between germline ends came to 9 bases. Germline CDR1 is LNHDA and CDR2 is SQIVND (reference sequence). This CDR3 reads CASSIRQRTEAFF. The CDR3 DNA is TGTGCCAGTAGTATAAGACAGCGGACTGAAGCTTTCTTT.

This clonotype was counted only a few times. The chain employs TRBV7-2 and TRBJ2-3; 16 bases are shared with TRBD2. This CDR3 region has 16 residues. CDR1 is SGHTA and CDR2 is FQGNSA in the germline V gene. V lost 5 bases, J lost 6 bases, and 5 bases stayed unmatched. The CDR3: CASSGQGLAGGDTQYF. The CDR3 DNA follows: TGTGCCAGCAGCGGCCAGGGACTAGCGGGGGGGGATACGCAGTATTTT.

With respect to this clonotype: A clone one base away is much larger, so this may be a read error. The chain recombines TRBV5-1 with TRBJ2-7; 10 bases line up with TRBD1. Germline CDR1 SGHRS, CDR2 YFSETQ. There are 14 residues in the CDR3. The trim removed 8 bases at V and 2 bases at J, leaving 7 bases unmatched. The CDR3 DNA reads as TGCGCCAGGAGGAGACAGGGGGCAACCTACGAGCAGTACTTC. This encodes CARRRQGATYEQYF.

This clonotype was detected only a few times. V usage is TRBV6-4 and J usage is TRBJ2-2; either TRBD1 or TRBD2 may fit D (6 bases each). V was shortened by 2 bases and J by 3 bases, with 10 bases between the two germline ends. CDR3 length equals 15 residues. Looked up from germline, CDR1 is MRHNA and CDR2 is SNTAGT. CDR3 in DNA: TGTGCCAGCAGTGACGTCGGGGGCTACACCGGGGAGCTGTTTTTT. It codes for CASSDVGGYTGELFF.

This clonotype was found many times. The CDR3 DNA sequence: TGTGCCATCAGACTCGGGGGGCGGTCTGGAAACACCATATATTTT. It codes for CAIRLGGRSGNTIYF. V and J are TRBV10-3 and TRBJ1-3, with a weak D call TRBD1 (6 bases). Looked up from germline, CDR1 is ENHRY and CDR2 is SYGVKD. The V gene lost 6 bases and the J gene lost 1 base, with 13 bases spanning the gap. The CDR3 loop spans 15 amino acids.

This clonotype was recorded many times. The chain recombines TRBV7-2 with TRBJ2-3, with D perhaps given as TRBD1 or TRBD2 (5 bases each). CDR1 and CDR2 from the germline V gene are SGHTA and FQGNSA. Deletions cut 5 bases from V and 2 bases from J, with 17 bases between. There are 16 residues in the CDR3. CDR3 region: CASSQPPGPYTDTQYF. CDR3 DNA: TGTGCCAGCAGCCAACCCCCGGGACCCTACACAGATACGCAGTATTTT.

This clonotype has at least ten counts. The chain carries TRBV20-1 and TRBJ2-3; possibly TRBD1 for D (6 bases). This CDR3 is built from 14 residues. V was trimmed by 5 bases and J by 8 bases, leaving 20 bases between them. Looked up from germline, CDR1 is DFQATT and CDR2 is SNEGSKA (reference sequence). The DNA of the CDR3 is TGCAGTGCTTCCGGGACATCTAAAGAGATTACGCAGTATTTT. Translated: CSASGTSKEITQYF.

The chain carries TRBV19 and TRBJ1-3, with unresolved D. Trimming shortened V by 3 bases and J by 0 bases, and 15 bases separated the two germline ends. The length of the CDR3 is 17 residues. Germline CDR1 LNHDA, CDR2 SQIVND (reference sequence). CDR3 nucleotide sequence: TGTGCCAGTAGTATTTACTTTTTGGACCACTCTGGAAACACCATATATTTT. This encodes CASSIYFLDHSGNTIYF.

This clonotype was detected only a few times. The rearrangement links TRBV2 to TRBJ2-5; D remains ambiguous. V was pared by 4 bases and J by 4 bases, with 16 bases between. The germline V gene has CDR1 SNHLY and CDR2 FYNNEI. This CDR3 is 15 amino acids long. The CDR3: CASSVQGSKGETQYF. In DNA, the CDR3 is TGTGCCAGCAGTGTCCAAGGATCAAAGGGAGAGACCCAGTACTTC.

The table lists this clonotype with many counts. The rearrangement links TRBV12-3 or TRBV12-4 to TRBJ1-3; D unresolved. With 7 bases removed from V and 0 bases from J, the gap between germline ends came to 10 bases. The CDR3 is 14 amino acids. In DNA, the CDR3 is TGTGCCAGCACCCTAAGAATCTCTGGAAACACCATATATTTT. This codes for CASTLRISGNTIYF.

J is TRBJ2-2 and V is TRBV5-1; no firm D call. CDR3 length equals 12 residues. The V end lost 6 bases, the J end lost 1 base, and 4 bases lay between the germline ends. Germline V lookup: CDR1 SGHRS, CDR2 YFSETQ. CDR3: CASTRNTGELFF. In nucleotides, the CDR3 is TGCGCCAGCACACGGAACACCGGGGAGCTGTTTTTT.

The rearrangement joins TRBV7-8 to TRBJ2-1; D gene ambiguous. From germline, CDR1 is SGHVS and CDR2 FQNEAQ. V dropped 0 bases and J dropped 9 bases, with 15 bases sitting between them. This CDR3 is 15 amino acids long. The DNA of the CDR3 is TGTGCCAGCAGCTTAGCAGTCGGCAGCCCCCCTGAGCAGTTCTTC. This codes for CASSLAVGSPPEQFF.

This clonotype was counted many times. The chain recombines TRBV11-2 with TRBJ2-2; the D gene is possibly TRBD1 (6 bases). Trimming left V 4 bases short and J 7 bases short, with 13 bases between. CDR1 is SGHAT and CDR2 is FQNNGV in the germline V gene. CDR3 length: 14 amino acids. As DNA, the CDR3 is TGTGCCAGCAGCTGGGGGCGACGCTTCGGGGAGCTGTTTTTT. Translating it yields CASSWGRRFGELFF.

This clonotype was found many times. The chain employs TRBV5-1 and TRBJ1-1; D is possibly TRBD1 (6 bases). Per the germline V gene, CDR1 is SGHRS and CDR2 is YFSETQ. V was clipped by 0 bases and J by 10 bases, with 13 bases between them. The CDR3 consists of 13 residues. CDR3 sequence (DNA): TGCGCCAGCAGCTTGGAGGGGGACGTAAGAGCTTTCTTT. Translating gives CASSLEGDVRAFF.

This clonotype was seen more than once but under ten times. The V gene is TRBV15, the J gene TRBJ1-1; 9 bases align to TRBD1. V dropped 1 base and J dropped 5; count of bases not matched to a gene: 11. The CDR3 runs to 17 residues. Germline loops: CDR1 LNHNV, CDR2 YYDKDF (reference sequence). This CDR3 is CATSRGGTGGAGTEAFF. CDR3 nucleotides: TGTGCCACCAGCAGAGGAGGCACAGGGGGCGCGGGGACTGAAGCTTTCTTT.

At least ten counts were recorded for this clonotype. V and J are TRBV20-1 and TRBJ2-1; 11 bases align to TRBD2. The length of the CDR3 is 12 residues. The ends lost 1 base at V and 12 bases at J; junction bases unmatched: 2. Germline V gene sequence: CDR1 DFQATT, CDR2 SNEGSKA (reference sequence). CDR3 sequence (DNA): TGCAGTGCTAGAGGGGGGACTAGCGGGCAGTTCTTC. Its protein product is CSARGGTSGQFF.

This clonotype was seen repeatedly, ten times or more. The chain couples TRBV12-3 or TRBV12-4 to TRBJ2-5; D not resolved. This CDR3 spans 20 amino acids. V gave up 5 bases and J gave up 2 bases, with 30 bases separating them. CDR3 nucleotides: TGTGCCAGCAGTACACCTACCCCCAGGAGAGTTCATCCCCTACAAGAGACCCAGTACTTC. Residues: CASSTPTPRRVHPLQETQYF.

This clonotype showed up many times. The rearrangement uses TRBV2 and TRBJ1-2; TRBD1 matches at 8 bases. The CDR3 consists of 12 residues. The germline gives CDR1 SNHLY, CDR2 FYNNEI. The V and J ends lost 10 bases and 5 bases, in that order; junction bases with no gene match: 6. The CDR3, as DNA: TGTGCCACTTCGACAGGGGTGTATGGCTACACCTTC. This gives the protein CATSTGVYGYTF.

This clonotype was detected only a few times. CDR3 coding DNA: TGTGCCTGGAGTGCAGGGACTAGCGGGTTCAATGAGCAGTTCTTC. This gives the protein CAWSAGTSGFNEQFF. The chain combines TRBV30 with TRBJ2-1, with 12 nucleotides matching TRBD2. With V trimmed by 1 base and J by 6 bases, 4 bases remained unmatched. Germline CDR1 is GTSNPN and CDR2 is SVGIG (reference sequence). This CDR3 is built from 15 residues.